This T cell receptor (beta chain) was documented in a study of early T cells in non-severe SARS-CoV-2 infection. The germline gives CDR1 SEHNR, CDR2 FQNEAQ (reference sequence). Trimming removed 5 bases from V and 5 bases from J, with 15 bases in between. This CDR3 comprises 14 residues. TCRdb independently ran MiXCR on the 5' RACE reads; one entry per CDR3 protein. This table has some 35,000 distinct CDR3 sequences, 5.5% to 8% appearing once. The V and J genes are TRBV7-9 and TRBJ1-1; D may be TRBD1 (6 bases). The sample here was whole blood, taken at baseline. This clonotype originated in an adult who was a healthcare worker with PCR-confirmed SARS-CoV-2 infection or an uninfected control (not recorded which). CDR3 loop: CASSVDRFRTEAFF. The CDR3 nucleotides read TGTGCCAGCAGCGTCGACAGGTTCAGGACTGAAGCTTTCTTT.